This entry features one T cell receptor beta chain sequence. What it recognizes is unknown. Germline V gene sequence: CDR1 MDHEN, CDR2 SYDVKM. V lost 8 bases to trimming and J lost 2 bases, with 12 bases between them. CDR3 length: 13 residues. The data stem from a study of cytomegalovirus exposure and HLA in healthy donors. Notes on the study in general: It was reportedly the case that the classifier diagnosed cytomegalovirus status with high specificity and sensitivity. The study found most TCR sequences rare, yet found some public TCRs in many donors. Testing in vitro showed a few CMV-associated chains specific for CMV antigens.

The donors were members of the 120-subject validation cohort (separate from the roughly 700-subject first cohort). Generated by immunoSEQ multiplex PCR, the TCRdb table keeps only in-frame clones and is missing some. The sample contains some 60,000 clones, 90% to 96% of which appear only once. Sequences were obtained from PBMCs. The TCR originated in a man younger than 35 in good health and CMV-seronegative. The rearrangement links TRBV28 to TRBJ1-2; D is undetermined. The CDR3 loop is CASGGDANYGYTF. The CDR3 DNA sequence: TGTGCCAGCGGCGGGGATGCCAACTATGGCTACACCTTC.